This T cell receptor beta chain was documented in a study of CD8 T cells in Susac syndrome. Reverse transcription used about 0.5 to 1 ug RNA and random hexamers. A single record per CDR3 protein comes from TCRdb applying MiXCR to the immunoSEQ multiplex PCR reads. The table has around 130,000 distinct CDR3 sequences, around 90% seen once. V was cut by 0 bases and J by 11 bases, with 22 bases left in between. The CDR3 consists of 15 residues. The germline V gene encodes CDR1 DFQATT and CDR2 SNEGSKA (reference sequence). J is TRBJ1-1 and V is TRBV20-1; tentative D call: TRBD1 (6 bases). Sequenced sample: CD8+ T cells from PBMCs. The source of this sequence is a human donor with multiple sclerosis. The CDR3 sequence: CSARDLSAGDHWAFF. DNA of the CDR3: TGCAGTGCTAGAGATTTATCGGCAGGGGACCACTGGGCTTTCTTT.